This TCR beta chain was retrieved from a study of T-cell memory formation after mild COVID-19. Study conclusions and caveats: Contracting CD8+ clones were enriched in EMRA, CD4+ mainly in CM and EM.

As to this clonotype: Its cognate antigen is unknown.

The 5'RACE method, run with constant-segment primers, produced TCR alpha and TCR beta cDNA libraries (carrying sample barcodes and UMIs). MiXCR was run by TCRdb on the 5' RACE reads, yielding one entry per CDR3 protein. The profile covers about 200,000 distinct CDR3 sequences, with more than 8% appearing a single time and 3% to 4% taken by the ten largest. Sample: PBMCs or a T cell subset sorted from them (not recorded which). The sequence came from a young man who had mild COVID-19 (a few samples of this study predate the infection). Cell type and time point are not known.

The DNA of the CDR3 is TGTGCCAGCAGACCTACCACAGATACGCAGTATTTT. Translated, it gives CASRPTTDTQYF. The chain has TRBV7-2 and TRBJ2-3; D not resolved. Per the germline V gene, CDR1 is SGHTA and CDR2 is FQGNSA. With 6 bases removed from V and 2 bases from J, the gap between germline ends came to 6 bases. The CDR3 consists of 12 residues.